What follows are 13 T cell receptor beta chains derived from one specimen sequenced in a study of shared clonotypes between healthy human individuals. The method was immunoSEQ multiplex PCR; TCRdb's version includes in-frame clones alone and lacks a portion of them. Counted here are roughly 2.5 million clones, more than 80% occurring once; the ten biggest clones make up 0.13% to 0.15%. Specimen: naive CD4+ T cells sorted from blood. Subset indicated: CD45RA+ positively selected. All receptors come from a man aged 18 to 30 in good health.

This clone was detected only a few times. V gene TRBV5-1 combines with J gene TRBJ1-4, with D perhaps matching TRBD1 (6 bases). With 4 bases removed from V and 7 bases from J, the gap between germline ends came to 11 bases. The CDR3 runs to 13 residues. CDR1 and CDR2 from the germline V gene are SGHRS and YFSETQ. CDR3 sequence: CASSGGPSEKLFF. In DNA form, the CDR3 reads TGCGCCAGCAGCGGGGGCCCTAGTGAAAAACTGTTTTTT.

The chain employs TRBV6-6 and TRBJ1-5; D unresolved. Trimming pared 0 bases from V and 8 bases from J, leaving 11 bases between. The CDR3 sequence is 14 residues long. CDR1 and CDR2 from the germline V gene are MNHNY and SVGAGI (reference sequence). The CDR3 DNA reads TGTGCCAGCAGTTACTCACGGGTTAGCGAGCCCCAGCATTTT. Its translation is CASSYSRVSEPQHF.

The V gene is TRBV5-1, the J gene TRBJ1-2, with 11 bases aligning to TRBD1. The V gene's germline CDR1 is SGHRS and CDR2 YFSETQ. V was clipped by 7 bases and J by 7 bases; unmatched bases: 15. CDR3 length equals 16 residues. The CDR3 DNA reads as TGCGCCAGCCAAGGACCGGTGGACAGGGGGCACGGTGGCTACACCTTC. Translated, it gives CASQGPVDRGHGGYTF.

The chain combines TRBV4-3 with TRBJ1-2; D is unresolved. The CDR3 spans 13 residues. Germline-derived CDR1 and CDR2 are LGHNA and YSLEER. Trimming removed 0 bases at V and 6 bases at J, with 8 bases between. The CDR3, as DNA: TGCGCCAGCAGCCAAGAGGGGTACAATGGCTACACCTTC. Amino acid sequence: CASSQEGYNGYTF.

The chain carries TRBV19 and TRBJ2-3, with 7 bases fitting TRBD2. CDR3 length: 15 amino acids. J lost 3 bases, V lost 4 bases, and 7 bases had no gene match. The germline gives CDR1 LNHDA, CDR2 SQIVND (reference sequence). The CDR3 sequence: CASSTGGSRTDTQYF. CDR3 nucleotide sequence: TGTGCCAGTAGTACCGGCGGGAGTAGAACAGATACGCAGTATTTT. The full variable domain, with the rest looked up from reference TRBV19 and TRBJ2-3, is DGGITQSPKYLFRKEGQNVTLSCEQNLNHDAMYWYRQDPGQGLRLIYYSQIVNDFQKGDIAEGYSVSREKKESFPLTVTSAQKNPTAFYLCASSTGGSRTDTQYFGPGTRLTVL.

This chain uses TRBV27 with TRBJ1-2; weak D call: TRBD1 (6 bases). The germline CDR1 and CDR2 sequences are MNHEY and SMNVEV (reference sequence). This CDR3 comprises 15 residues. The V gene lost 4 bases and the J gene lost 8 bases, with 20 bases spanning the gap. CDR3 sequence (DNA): TGTGCCAGCAGTTCCTTAACCGGGGGGGCTAGGGGCTACACCTTC. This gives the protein CASSSLTGGARGYTF.

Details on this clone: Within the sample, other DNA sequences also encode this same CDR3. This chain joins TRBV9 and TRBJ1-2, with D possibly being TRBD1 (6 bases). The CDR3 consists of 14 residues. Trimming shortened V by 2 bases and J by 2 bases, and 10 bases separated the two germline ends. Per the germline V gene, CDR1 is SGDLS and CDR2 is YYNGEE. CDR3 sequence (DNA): TGTGCCAGCAGCGTCGGGAGGGGGAACTATGGCTACACCTTC. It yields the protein CASSVGRGNYGYTF.

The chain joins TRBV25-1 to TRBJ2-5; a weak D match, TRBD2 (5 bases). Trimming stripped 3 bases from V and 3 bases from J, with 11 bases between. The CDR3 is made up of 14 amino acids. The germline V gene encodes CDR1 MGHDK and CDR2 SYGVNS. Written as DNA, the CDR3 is TGTGCCAGCAGTGATACACTAGGAAAAGAGACCCAGTACTTC. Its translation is CASSDTLGKETQYF.

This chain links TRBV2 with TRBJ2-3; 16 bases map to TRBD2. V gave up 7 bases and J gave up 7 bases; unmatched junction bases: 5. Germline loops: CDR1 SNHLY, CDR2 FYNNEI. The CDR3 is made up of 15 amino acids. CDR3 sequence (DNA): TGTGCCAGCATGGGACTAGCGGGGGGGCCGAATACGCAGTATTTT. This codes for CASMGLAGGPNTQYF.

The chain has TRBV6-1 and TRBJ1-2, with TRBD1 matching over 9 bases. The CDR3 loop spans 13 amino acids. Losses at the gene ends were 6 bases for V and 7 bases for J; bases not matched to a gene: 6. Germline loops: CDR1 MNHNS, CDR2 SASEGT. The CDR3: CASRGTGKSGYTF. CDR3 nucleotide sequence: TGTGCCAGCAGGGGGACAGGGAAAAGTGGCTACACCTTC.

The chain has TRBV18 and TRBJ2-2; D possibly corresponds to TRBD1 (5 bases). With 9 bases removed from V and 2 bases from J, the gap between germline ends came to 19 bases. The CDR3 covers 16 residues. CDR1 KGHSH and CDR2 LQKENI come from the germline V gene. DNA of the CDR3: TGTGCCAGTACATCTTTGACAGCTAGAAACACCGGGGAGCTGTTTTTT. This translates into CASTSLTARNTGELFF.

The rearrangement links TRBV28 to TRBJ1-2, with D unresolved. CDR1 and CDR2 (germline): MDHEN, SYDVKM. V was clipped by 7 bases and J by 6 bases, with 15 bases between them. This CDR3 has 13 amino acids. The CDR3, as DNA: TGTGCCAGCACCATACGCGGGGTTGATGGCTACACCTTC. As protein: CASTIRGVDGYTF.

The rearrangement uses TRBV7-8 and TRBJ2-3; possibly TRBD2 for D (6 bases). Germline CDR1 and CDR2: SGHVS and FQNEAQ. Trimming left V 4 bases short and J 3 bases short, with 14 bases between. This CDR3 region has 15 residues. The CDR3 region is CASSSGVGWTDTQYF. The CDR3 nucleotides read TGTGCCAGCAGCTCGGGGGTGGGGTGGACAGATACGCAGTATTTT.